The TCR beta chain described here comes from a study of shared clonotypes between healthy human individuals. Assay: immunoSEQ multiplex PCR; the TCRdb copy retains only in-frame clones and omits some. The sample contains about 1 million clones, approximately 70% of which appear only once. Losses at the gene ends were 0 bases for V and 6 bases for J; bases not matched to a gene: 2. This CDR3 comprises 14 residues. Germline lookup yields CDR1 WNHNN and CDR2 SYGVQD (reference sequence). Material for sequencing was memory CD4+ T cells sorted from blood. The subset denotes: CD45RA-negative fraction. This TCR was sampled from a man aged 18 to 30 in good health. The chain carries TRBV10-1 and TRBJ2-1; 7 bases line up with TRBD1. The CDR3 region is CASSESGDSNEQFF. The CDR3 coding sequence is TGCGCCAGCAGTGAGTCGGGGGACAGCAATGAGCAGTTCTTC.